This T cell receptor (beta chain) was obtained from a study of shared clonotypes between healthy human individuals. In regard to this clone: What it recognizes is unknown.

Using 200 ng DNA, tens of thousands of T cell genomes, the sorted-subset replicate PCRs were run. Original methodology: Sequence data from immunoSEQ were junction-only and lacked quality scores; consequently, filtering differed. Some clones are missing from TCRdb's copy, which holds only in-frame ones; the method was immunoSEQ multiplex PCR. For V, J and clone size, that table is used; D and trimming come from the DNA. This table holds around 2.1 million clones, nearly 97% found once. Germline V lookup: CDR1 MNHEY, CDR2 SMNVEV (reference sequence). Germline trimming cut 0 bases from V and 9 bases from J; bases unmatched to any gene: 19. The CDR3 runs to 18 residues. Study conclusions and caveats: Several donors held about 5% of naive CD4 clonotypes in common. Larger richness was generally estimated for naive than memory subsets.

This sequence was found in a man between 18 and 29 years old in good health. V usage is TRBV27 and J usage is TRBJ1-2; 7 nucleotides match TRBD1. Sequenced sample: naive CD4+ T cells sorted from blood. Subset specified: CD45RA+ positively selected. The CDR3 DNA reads TGTGCCAGCAGTTTATCGGGGGGAAAAACAGGGGCCAGTCGGCGCTACACCTTC. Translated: CASSLSGGKTGASRRYTF.